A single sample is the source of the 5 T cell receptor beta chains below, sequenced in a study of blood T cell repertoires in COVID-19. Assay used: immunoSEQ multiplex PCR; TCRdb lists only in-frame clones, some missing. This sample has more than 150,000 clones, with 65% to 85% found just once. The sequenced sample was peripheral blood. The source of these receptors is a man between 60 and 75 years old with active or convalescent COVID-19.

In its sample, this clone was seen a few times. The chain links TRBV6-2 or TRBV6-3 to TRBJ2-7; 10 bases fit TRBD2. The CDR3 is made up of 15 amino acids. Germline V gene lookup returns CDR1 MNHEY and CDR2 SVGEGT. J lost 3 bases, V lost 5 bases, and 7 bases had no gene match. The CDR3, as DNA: TGTGCCAGCAGTAGACTAGCGGGTTTCAACTACGAGCAGTACTTC. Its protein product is CASSRLAGFNYEQYF.

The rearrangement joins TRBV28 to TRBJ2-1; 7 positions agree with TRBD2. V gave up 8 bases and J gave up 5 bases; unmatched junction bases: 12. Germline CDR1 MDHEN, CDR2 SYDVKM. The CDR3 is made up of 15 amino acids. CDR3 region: CASRLGEGGHNEQFF. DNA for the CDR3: TGTGCCAGCCGCCTCGGGGAGGGAGGCCACAATGAGCAGTTCTTC.

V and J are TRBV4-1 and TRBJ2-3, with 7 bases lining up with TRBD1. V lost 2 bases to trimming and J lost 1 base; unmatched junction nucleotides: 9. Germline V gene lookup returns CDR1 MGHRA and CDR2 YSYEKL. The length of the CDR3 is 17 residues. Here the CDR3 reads CASSQSNTGDGTDTQYF. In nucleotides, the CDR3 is TGCGCCAGCAGCCAATCCAATACAGGGGACGGCACAGATACGCAGTATTTT.

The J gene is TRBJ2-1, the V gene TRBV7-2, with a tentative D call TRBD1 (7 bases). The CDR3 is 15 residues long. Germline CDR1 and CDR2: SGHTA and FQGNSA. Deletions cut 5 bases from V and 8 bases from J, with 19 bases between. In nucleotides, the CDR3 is TGTGCCAGCAGCCCATACAGGGGAGGTATAGATGAGCAGTTCTTC. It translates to CASSPYRGGIDEQFF.

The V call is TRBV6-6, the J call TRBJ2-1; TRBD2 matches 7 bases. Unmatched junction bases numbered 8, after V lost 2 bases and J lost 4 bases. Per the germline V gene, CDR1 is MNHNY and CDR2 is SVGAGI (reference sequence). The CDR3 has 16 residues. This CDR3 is CASSYPLGGRYNEQFF. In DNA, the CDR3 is TGTGCCAGCAGTTACCCACTGGGCGGGAGATACAATGAGCAGTTCTTC.